This entry lists 26 T cell receptor beta chains sequenced from one sample in a study of tumor-infiltrating lymphocytes in primary liver carcinoma (TCRdb year 2017). TCRdb shows the sequencer as Illumina HiSeq 2500. Using a constant-region primer and ProtoScript II reverse transcriptase, TCRbeta-specific cDNA was reverse-transcribed from 400 to 550 ng total RNA. Construction of the TCRbeta libraries relied on three nested rounds of multiplex PCR, following a slightly modified ARM-PCR procedure. Each of the first two PCR rounds ran for approximately 9 cycles using multiplex TRBV1-TRBV30 forward primers together with a Cbeta reverse primer. TCRdb's own reprocessing of the public reads used fastp at Q25 and MiXCR and kept productive beta chains. Under each unique CDR3 protein, matching rows form one entry showing the most common genes and DNA. Recorded for this sample are 310,000 or so distinct CDR3 sequences; less than 65% of them occurred a single time. About 6% of the sample is held by the ten biggest clonotypes.

Blood RNA was extracted from unsorted whole blood using TRIzol reagent, and germline DNA was obtained with the DNeasy Blood & Tissue kit. Sequenced sample: peripheral blood. Receptor source: a man aged 40-50 years with primary liver carcinoma and hepatitis B virus infection.

Points on this clonotype: The junction differs from germline at one of its ends, possibly a read error. In nucleotides, the CDR3 is TGTGCCAGCACTAGAAGGAGGGCTAGCGGGAGTGAGTTTGGCAATGAGGAGTTCTTC. It encodes CASTRRRASGSEFGNEEFF. The V and J genes are TRBV6-1 and TRBJ2-1; 10 bases map to TRBD2. Germline loops: CDR1 MNHNS, CDR2 SASEGT. The CDR3 length is 19 residues.

With respect to this clonotype: This clone may be a read error of a much larger clone one base away. This chain connects TRBV10-3 to TRBJ2-1; D is ambiguous. Trimming shortened V by 2 bases and J by 0 bases, and 11 bases separated the two germline ends. This CDR3 region has 16 residues. CDR1 and CDR2 from the germline V gene are ENHRY and SYGVKD. In DNA, the CDR3 is TGTGCCATCAGTGAGCCGACTCCTATCTCCTACAATGAGCAGTTCTTC. The encoded protein is CAISEPTPISYNEQFF.

This clonotype was observed at least ten times. The chain is built from TRBV29-1 and TRBJ2-5; 8 bases fit TRBD2. This CDR3 comprises 14 residues. CDR1 is SQVTM, CDR2 ANQGSEA, per germline. Trimming took 2 bases from V and 7 from J; bases not matched to a gene: 9. The CDR3 sequence: CSVESGRAPGTQYF. CDR3 bases: TGCAGCGTTGAATCCGGGAGGGCCCCCGGGACCCAGTACTTC.

This clonotype was counted at least ten times. The J gene is TRBJ2-4, the V gene TRBV5-4; TRBD1 might be the D (5 bases). Trimming took 2 bases from V and 4 from J, leaving 10 bases between them. Per the germline V gene, CDR1 is SGHNT and CDR2 is YYREEE (reference sequence). CDR3 length: 14 amino acids. The CDR3 coding sequence is TGTGCCAGCAGCTTTGGGGCAGGGAAAAACATTCAGTACTTC. Translated, it gives CASSFGAGKNIQYF.

This clonotype was observed at least ten times. The gene calls are TRBV6-6 and TRBJ2-7, with D perhaps being TRBD1 or TRBD2 (6 bases each). Trimming removed 4 bases from V and 6 bases from J, with 19 bases in between. This CDR3 contains 15 residues. Germline values: CDR1 MNHNY, CDR2 SVGAGI (reference sequence). The DNA for the CDR3 is TGTGCCAGCAGTTCATATCCAGGCAGGGGAGGCGAGCAGTACTTC. It translates to CASSSYPGRGGEQYF.

On this clonotype itself: A junction end diverges from the germline sequence, so it may reflect a read error. This rearrangement joins TRBV10-3 to TRBJ2-7, with a tentative D call TRBD2 (5 bases). CDR1 is ENHRY and CDR2 is SYGVKD in the germline V gene. The CDR3 totals 12 residues. The CDR3 protein is CAIPGNSYERYF. Written as DNA, the CDR3 is TGTGCCATCCCGGGGAACTCCTACGAGCGGTACTTC.

Points on this clonotype: It may be a read error: a sequence one base away is much more abundant. V is TRBV6-5 and J is TRBJ2-1; D could derive from TRBD1 or TRBD2 (5 bases each). Germline V gene data show CDR1 as MNHEY and CDR2 as SVGAGI. The CDR3 consists of 15 residues. CDR3 amino acids: CAGRRDVGSYNEQFF. The CDR3 bases are TGTGCCGGCAGACGGGACGTCGGCTCCTACAATGAGCAGTTCTTC.

The chain uses TRBV5-5 and TRBJ2-1; D perhaps matches TRBD2 (5 bases). The V gene's germline CDR1 is SGHKS and CDR2 YYEKEE (reference sequence). V shed 0 bases and J shed 0 bases, with 19 bases lying between them. The CDR3 spans 19 residues. CDR3 nucleotides: TGTGCCAGCAGCTTGGTATTAGCAGTCGGGAAGAGCTCCTACAATGAGCAGTTCTTC. This gives the protein CASSLVLAVGKSSYNEQFF.

Comment on this clonotype: It is likely a read error, because the conserved phenylalanine at the end of the CDR3 is missing. The chain has TRBV29-1 and TRBJ2-3; a possible D gene is TRBD2 (6 bases). The CDR3 covers 13 residues. The V gene lost 1 base and the J gene lost 6 bases, with 11 bases spanning the gap. Per the germline V gene, CDR1 is SQVTM and CDR2 is ANQGSEA. The CDR3 region is CSVEGRAGDTQYL. CDR3 in DNA: TGCAGCGTTGAAGGGAGGGCCGGTGATACGCAGTATCTT.

This clonotype came up many times. The V and J genes are TRBV12-3 or TRBV12-4 and TRBJ2-2; TRBD2 agrees at 11 bases. J was trimmed by 2 bases and V by 5 bases; bases with no gene match: 16. This CDR3 is 20 amino acids long. The CDR3 is CASSPLPATSGNVNTGELFF. In DNA, the CDR3 is TGTGCCAGCAGTCCTCTCCCCGCGACTAGCGGGAATGTAAACACCGGGGAGCTGTTTTTT.

This clonotype was seen many times. The V call is TRBV11-2, the J call TRBJ2-2; 13 positions match TRBD2. This CDR3 contains 19 residues. V dropped 5 bases and J dropped 3; count of bases not matched to a gene: 12. Germline V gene lookup returns CDR1 SGHAT and CDR2 FQNNGV. The DNA of the CDR3 is TGTGCCAGCAGCCCTCGACTAGCGGGAGGTTTTGGTGACACCGGGGAGCTGTTTTTT. Protein product: CASSPRLAGGFGDTGELFF.

The chain employs TRBV4-1 and TRBJ2-7; D is perhaps TRBD1 or TRBD2 (5 bases each). CDR1 is MGHRA, CDR2 YSYEKL, per germline. The CDR3 runs 13 residues. The ends were cut back, 2 bases at V and 7 bases at J, with 12 bases in the middle. The DNA for the CDR3 is TGCGCCAGCAGCCAATGGGACCGGATGGAGCAGTACTTC. Its protein is CASSQWDRMEQYF.

This clonotype was recorded many times. The rearrangement uses TRBV12-3 or TRBV12-4 and TRBJ1-4; no firm D call. Between the trimmed V and J ends, which lost 2 bases and 4 bases, there was a span of 14 bases. The CDR3 contains 16 residues. CDR3 coding DNA: TGTGCCAGCAGTTTAAACCTCCCCGGAGATAATGAAAAACTGTTTTTT. It translates to CASSLNLPGDNEKLFF.

This clonotype showed up many times. The J gene is TRBJ2-6, the V gene TRBV5-4; the D is unclear. CDR1 is SGHNT, CDR2 YYREEE, per germline (reference sequence). This CDR3 region has 14 residues. Trimming removed 0 bases at V and 3 bases at J, with 4 bases between. Written as DNA, the CDR3 is TGTGCCAGCAGCTTGGCTGATGGGGCCAACGTCCTGACTTTC. Translated: CASSLADGANVLTF.

This clonotype was seen just once. No conserved phenylalanine or tryptophan ends this CDR3, so it is likely a read error. The DNA is omitted, as the CDR3 cannot be located on it reliably, and the CDR3 follows TCRdb's listing. V gene TRBV11-2 combines with J gene TRBJ2-1; TRBD2 is the table's D call and was not checked against the DNA. Germline values: CDR1 SGHAT, CDR2 FQNNGV. The CDR3 contains 15 residues when both ends are counted. CDR3 amino acids: CASSSTNFIVGGRFL.

Of note for this clonotype: This clone may be a read error of a much larger clone one base away. The conserved final phenylalanine or tryptophan is absent from the CDR3, which likely points to a read error. The chain couples TRBV6-1 to TRBJ2-7, with D hard to call. V lost 4 bases and J 5 bases, leaving 12 bases between the germline ends. The CDR3 sequence is 13 residues long. Germline V gives CDR1 MNHNS, CDR2 SASEGT. CDR3 sequence (DNA): TGTGCCAGCAGTGCCAATAAGGCCAACGAGCAGTACTTA. Its translation: CASSANKANEQYL.

Concerning this clonotype itself: The junction and the germline gene differ at one end; a read error may be behind it. This rearrangement joins TRBV11-2 to TRBJ2-7, with D perhaps assigned TRBD1 or TRBD2 (6 bases each). Germline CDR1 and CDR2: SGHAT and FQNNGV. The CDR3 consists of 14 residues. The CDR3 is CASITGTGSTELYF. CDR3 sequence (DNA): TGTGCCAGCATCACAGGGACTGGGAGTACCGAGCTGTACTTC.

A word on this clonotype: A read error may account for a junction end that differs from germline. The V and J genes are TRBV6-2 or TRBV6-3 and TRBJ2-7, with unresolved D. Germline-derived CDR1 and CDR2 are MNHEY and SVGEGT. This CDR3 contains 13 residues. CDR3: CVSSYWAGNEQYF. As DNA, the CDR3 is TGTGTCAGCAGTTACTGGGCAGGCAACGAGCAGTACTTC.

Regarding this clonotype: A much larger clone differs by one base, so this may be a read error. The V call is TRBV6-1, the J call TRBJ2-1; D ambiguous. Germline V CDR1 and CDR2: MNHNS, SASEGT. This CDR3 region has 15 residues. V lost 4 bases to trimming and J lost 10 bases, with 20 bases between them. CDR3 coding DNA: TGTGCCAGCAGTGGAGCTGGCGTCTCAGTTCAAGAGCAGTTCTTC. Translated: CASSGAGVSVQEQFF.

This clonotype was counted many times. The rearrangement uses TRBV5-8 and TRBJ1-2, with D possibly matching TRBD1 (5 bases). Germline V gene data show CDR1 as SGHTS and CDR2 as YDEGEE. V was cut by 4 bases and J by 3 bases, with 7 bases left in between. This CDR3 region has 12 residues. The CDR3 loop is CASSPGDYGYTF. In DNA form, the CDR3 reads TGTGCCAGCAGCCCGGGGGACTATGGCTACACCTTC.

Comments on this clonotype: A read error may be the cause here, since a much bigger clone is one base away. The chain has TRBV6-5 and TRBJ1-2; TRBD1 is a possible D gene (5 bases). Germline V CDR1 and CDR2: MNHEY, SVGAGI. This CDR3 is 13 amino acids long. The CDR3 is CASYPRKGIGYSF. Written as DNA, the CDR3 is TGTGCCAGCTACCCTAGGAAGGGGATAGGCTACAGCTTC.

Turning to this clonotype: A junction end diverges from the germline sequence, so it may reflect a read error. The chain is built from TRBV5-6 and TRBJ2-7; D is ambiguous. CDR3 size: 13 residues. Germline loops: CDR1 SGHDT, CDR2 YYEEEE. The CDR3 loop reads CTSSQTGSYEQYF. The CDR3 nucleotides read TGTACCAGCAGCCAGACGGGCTCCTACGAGCAGTACTTC.

There are a few counts of this clonotype. With a much larger clone just one base away, this may be a read error. The V gene is TRBV11-2, the J gene TRBJ2-5; TRBD2 matches at 7 bases. This CDR3 is 13 amino acids long. Germline assignment: CDR1 SGHAT and CDR2 FQNNGV. This CDR3 is CAISSTSQGTQYF. CDR3 coding DNA: TGTGCCATCAGTTCGACTAGCCAAGGGACCCAGTACTTC.

This clonotype was picked up one time. Just one base apart from a much larger clone, this may be a read error. The chain combines TRBV4-1 with TRBJ1-1; no definite D call. The CDR3 has 14 amino acids. In germline, CDR1 is MGHRA, CDR2 YSYEKL. The CDR3 sequence is CASSQDPEGTEALF. CDR3 DNA sequence: TGCGCCAGCAGCCAAGATCCTGAGGGTACTGAAGCTCTCTTT.

The chain employs TRBV5-1 and TRBJ2-7; the match to TRBD1 covers 11 bases. CDR1 is SGHRS, CDR2 YFSETQ, per germline. This CDR3 has 14 amino acids. V lost 5 bases to trimming and J lost 8 bases; unmatched junction nucleotides: 9. CDR3 region: CASRPGQGERKQYF. The CDR3 region has the DNA TGCGCCAGCAGGCCGGGACAGGGGGAACGGAAGCAGTACTTC.

Turning to this clonotype: A junction boundary mismatches the germline segment, possibly from a read error. V gene TRBV4-1 combines with J gene TRBJ2-3; 10 positions match TRBD1. CDR1 is MGHRA, CDR2 YSYEKL, per germline. This CDR3 region has 16 residues. The CDR3 loop is CARSLARDRGADTQYF. CDR3 coding DNA: TGCGCCAGGAGCCTGGCCCGGGACAGGGGCGCCGATACGCAGTATTTT.